This TCR beta chain emerged from a study of naive and memory T cell subsets. Two oligonucleotides, mixed equimolar, formed the beta constant-region primer covering TRBC1 and TRBC2. MiXCR, applied by TCRdb to the UMI-ligation and nested PCR reads, yields one record per CDR3 protein. The data contain some 150,000 distinct CDR3 sequences, 15% to 20% of them singletons. This clonotype showed up many times. The CDR3 runs 15 residues. Germline assignment: CDR1 ENHRY and CDR2 SYGVKD. Trimming pared 3 bases from V and 0 bases from J, leaving 12 bases between. Sequences were obtained from naive CD4+ T cells from blood. The clonotype comes from a human donor in good health. J is TRBJ2-7 and V is TRBV10-3; D uncertain. CDR3 region: CAISDQTHNSYEQYF. CDR3 nucleotide sequence: TGTGCCATCAGTGATCAGACCCATAACTCCTACGAGCAGTACTTC.